A selection of T cell receptor beta chains follows, all from one sample in a study of blood T cells in healthy people across ages. TCRdb independently ran MiXCR on the 5' RACE reads; one entry per CDR3 protein. The sample lists over 950,000 distinct CDR3 sequences, roughly 51% occurring once. Sequencing was done on a sample of blood. These TCRs come from a woman aged 55-70 years in good health. The CDR3 runs from the conserved cysteine through the conserved F or W. The D gene is left open where the match is weak. Size values are once, few and many counts, or a class for expanded clones, and some rows have none.

V gene: TRBV6-2/TRBV6-3; D gene: TRBD1; clone size: .; J gene: TRBJ2-7; CDR3 protein: CASTRDRGSYEQYF; CDR3 DNA: TGTGCCAGCACTAGGGACAGGGGGTCCTACGAGCAGTACTTC
V gene: TRBV12-5; D gene: TRBD2; clone size: .; J gene: TRBJ2-3; CDR3 protein: CASGLGTSGHTDTQYF; CDR3 DNA: TGTGCTAGTGGTTTGGGGACTAGCGGACACACAGATACGCAGTATTTT
V gene: TRBV5-6; D gene: .; clone size: .; J gene: TRBJ2-7; CDR3 protein: CASSLRGRGLTYEQYF; CDR3 DNA: TGTGCCAGCAGCTTGAGGGGGAGAGGACTGACCTACGAGCAGTACTTC
V gene: TRBV6-1; D gene: .; clone size: .; J gene: TRBJ2-5; CDR3 protein: CAAGRIQETQYF; CDR3 DNA: TGTGCCGCCGGACGGATCCAAGAGACCCAGTACTTC
V gene: TRBV20-1; D gene: .; clone size: .; J gene: TRBJ2-5; CDR3 protein: CSAGTFLDEQYF; CDR3 DNA: TGCAGTGCTGGGACATTTTTAGATGAGCAGTACTTC
V gene: TRBV6-2/TRBV6-3; D gene: .; clone size: once; J gene: TRBJ1-5; CDR3 protein: CASRNTGLDQPQHF; CDR3 DNA: TGTGCCAGCAGAAATACAGGGTTGGATCAGCCCCAGCATTTT
V gene: TRBV7-6; D gene: TRBD1; clone size: .; J gene: TRBJ2-7; CDR3 protein: CASSSLSGTGSPDEQYF; CDR3 DNA: TGTGCCAGCAGCTCATTGTCCGGGACAGGAAGTCCGGACGAGCAGTACTTC
V gene: TRBV28; D gene: .; clone size: .; J gene: TRBJ2-7; CDR3 protein: CACRRGAAPYEQYF; CDR3 DNA: TGTGCCTGCAGGAGGGGCGCAGCCCCCTACGAGCAGTACTTC
V gene: TRBV7-3; D gene: TRBD2; clone size: .; J gene: TRBJ2-5; CDR3 protein: CASSRLAGPQETQYF; CDR3 DNA: TGTGCCAGCAGCCGACTAGCGGGACCCCAAGAGACCCAGTACTTC
V gene: TRBV6-2/TRBV6-3; D gene: .; clone size: .; J gene: TRBJ2-7; CDR3 protein: CASSDLQYNEQYF; CDR3 DNA: TGTGCCAGCAGTGACCTACAGTACAATGAGCAGTACTTC
V gene: TRBV15; D gene: .; clone size: few; J gene: TRBJ2-7; CDR3 protein: CATSRDYGRRAYEQYF; CDR3 DNA: TGTGCCACCAGCAGAGATTACGGCCGGCGCGCCTACGAGCAGTACTTC
V gene: TRBV12-3/TRBV12-4; D gene: .; clone size: .; J gene: TRBJ1-1; CDR3 protein: CASTRRDIPNTEAFF; CDR3 DNA: TGTGCCAGCACTCGAAGGGACATCCCGAACACTGAAGCTTTCTTT
V gene: TRBV10-3; D gene: TRBD1; clone size: .; J gene: TRBJ2-3; CDR3 protein: CAISEPRDRAEYF; CDR3 DNA: TGTGCCATCAGTGAGCCTAGGGACAGGGCGGAGTATTTT
V gene: TRBV6-1; D gene: .; clone size: .; J gene: TRBJ2-3; CDR3 protein: CASSERHRTSTDTQYF; CDR3 DNA: TGTGCCAGCAGTGAACGTCACAGAACTAGCACAGATACGCAGTATTTT
V gene: TRBV28; D gene: TRBD1; clone size: many; J gene: TRBJ1-2; CDR3 protein: CASGLSRDRRYGYTF; CDR3 DNA: TGTGCCAGCGGGTTATCCCGGGACAGGCGCTATGGCTACACCTTC
V gene: TRBV7-8; D gene: .; clone size: .; J gene: TRBJ1-6; CDR3 protein: CASSLENNSPLHF; CDR3 DNA: TGTGCCAGCAGCTTAGAAAATAATTCACCCCTCCACTTT
V gene: TRBV4-1; D gene: TRBD1; clone size: few; J gene: TRBJ1-4; CDR3 protein: CASSLGQGASNEKLFF; CDR3 DNA: TGCGCCAGCAGCCTCGGACAGGGGGCCTCTAATGAAAAACTGTTTTTT